This T cell receptor beta chain is from a study of blood T cells in healthy people across ages. Sample-barcoded 5' priming and a J-beta primer mix drove a second PCR of roughly 6 to 12 cycles. TCRdb recomputed calls from the 5' RACE reads with MiXCR, one row per CDR3 protein. The sample gives about a million distinct CDR3 sequences, under 40% of which show up once; 10% to 15% is in the top ten. Study observations and caveats: Getting older went along with TCR beta diversity per million T cells dropping roughly linearly.

Germline CDR1 is ENHRY and CDR2 is SYGVKD. Trimming removed 9 bases at V and 8 bases at J, with 16 bases between. The CDR3 totals 13 residues. With respect to this clonotype: Its matching antigen is unknown.

This chain links TRBV10-3 with TRBJ1-4, with a tentative D call TRBD1 (5 bases). The TCR was taken from a man in his late teens or twenties in good health. Sequencing was done on a sample of blood. CDR3 sequence: CAIGAGSNEKLFF. The CDR3 DNA reads TGTGCCATTGGGGCGGGGTCGAACGAAAAACTGTTTTTT.